This T cell receptor beta chain was sequenced in a study of OX40 agonist ivuxolimab in advanced cancers. Germline V gene sequence: CDR1 SGHTA, CDR2 FQGNSA. Trimming removed 5 bases at V and 3 bases at J, with 8 bases between. The CDR3 extends over 13 amino acids. The protocol was immunoSEQ multiplex PCR, while the TCRdb copy is restricted to in-frame clones and leaves out a portion. Among over 9,000 clones, roughly 86% were seen once, and the ten largest hold almost 30%. The clonotype was recovered from an adult with an advanced solid tumor such as melanoma, head and neck, liver or kidney cancer. The chain couples TRBV7-2 to TRBJ2-1; D ambiguous. Sample: CD4+ or CD8+ T cells sorted from blood, taken in a trial of the OX40 agonist ivuxolimab. This chain's CDR3 is CASSARNYNEQFF. In DNA, the CDR3 is TGTGCCAGCAGCGCCAGGAACTACAATGAGCAGTTCTTC.